Listed below are T cell receptor beta chains from one sample, sequenced in a study of T cells in Graves' hyperthyroidism and ophthalmopathy. TCRdb independently ran MiXCR on the multiplex PCR reads; one entry per CDR3 protein. The table records about 330,000 distinct CDR3 sequences, roughly 13% of them present only once. The sequenced material came from blood. Receptors originate from a woman aged 40 to 49 with Graves' ophthalmopathy. Each CDR3 is given with its conserved first and last residue. Each record gives: D gene, J gene, clone size, V gene, CDR3 DNA, CDR3 protein. A D gene is named only where the DNA matches it firmly. Not all rows give a size; the values are once, few, many and, for expanded clones, a class.

d_gene: TRBD1; j_gene: TRBJ2-4; abundance: many; v_gene: TRBV20-1; CDR3nt: TGCAGTGCAGTCGGCGCAGGGGGTTTTTTCATTCAGTACTTC; CDR3aa: CSAVGAGGFFIQYF
d_gene: TRBD1; j_gene: TRBJ2-2; abundance: NA; v_gene: TRBV3-1; CDR3nt: TGTGCCAGCAGACCCTGGGGACAGGGTAGGAACACCGGGGAGCTGTTTTTT; CDR3aa: CASRPWGQGRNTGELFF
d_gene: NA; j_gene: TRBJ2-1; abundance: many; v_gene: TRBV20-1; CDR3nt: TGCAGTGCTGCGGTCCGGGAGCACTCCTACAATGAGCAGTTCTTC; CDR3aa: CSAAVREHSYNEQFF
d_gene: NA; j_gene: TRBJ2-5; abundance: many; v_gene: TRBV11-2; CDR3nt: TGTGCCAGCAGTTCGGTAGGGTGGGAAGAGACCCAGTACTTC; CDR3aa: CASSSVGWEETQYF
d_gene: NA; j_gene: TRBJ2-5; abundance: many; v_gene: TRBV7-9; CDR3nt: TGTGCCAGCACCATTATGGGGCCGGGGACCCAGTACTTC; CDR3aa: CASTIMGPGTQYF
d_gene: TRBD2; j_gene: TRBJ2-1; abundance: NA; v_gene: TRBV11-3; CDR3nt: TGTGCCAGCAGCCCCGGCGCGGGAGGGTACAATGAGCAGTTCTTC; CDR3aa: CASSPGAGGYNEQFF
d_gene: NA; j_gene: TRBJ1-5; abundance: few; v_gene: TRBV18; CDR3nt: TGTGCCAGCTCAACAGGGCACAATCAGCCCCAGCATTTT; CDR3aa: CASSTGHNQPQHF
d_gene: NA; j_gene: TRBJ1-5; abundance: many; v_gene: TRBV12-3/TRBV12-4; CDR3nt: TGTGCCAGCAGTTACGACCTGAGCAGTCAGCCCCAGCATTTT; CDR3aa: CASSYDLSSQPQHF
d_gene: NA; j_gene: TRBJ2-1; abundance: many; v_gene: TRBV2; CDR3nt: TGTGCCAGCTCATGGGATGAGCAGTTCTTC; CDR3aa: CASSWDEQFF
d_gene: NA; j_gene: TRBJ2-3; abundance: few; v_gene: TRBV3-1; CDR3nt: TGTGCCAGCAGCCAAGCTCTGGGTGCGGGGAATAGCACAGATACGCAGTATTTT; CDR3aa: CASSQALGAGNSTDTQYF
d_gene: NA; j_gene: TRBJ2-1; abundance: many; v_gene: TRBV27; CDR3nt: TGTGCCAGCAGTGCCTGGGGTGAGCAGTTCTTC; CDR3aa: CASSAWGEQFF
d_gene: NA; j_gene: TRBJ1-4; abundance: NA; v_gene: TRBV4-2; CDR3nt: TGTGCCAGCAGCCAAATGCCAGGACGAAATGAAAAACTGTTTTTT; CDR3aa: CASSQMPGRNEKLFF
d_gene: NA; j_gene: TRBJ1-2; abundance: NA; v_gene: TRBV28; CDR3nt: TGTGCCGACAGAGGAGGTATCGGCTACACCTTC; CDR3aa: CADRGGIGYTF
d_gene: TRBD1; j_gene: TRBJ1-2; abundance: few; v_gene: TRBV20-1; CDR3nt: TGCAGTGCTCACGTCCAGACAGGGGACTATGGCTACACCTTC; CDR3aa: CSAHVQTGDYGYTF
d_gene: NA; j_gene: TRBJ1-5; abundance: few; v_gene: TRBV20-1; CDR3nt: TGCAGTGCTGCGACTGACGGGGCAGATACGCAGCATTTT; CDR3aa: CSAATDGADTQHF
d_gene: TRBD1; j_gene: TRBJ1-6; abundance: NA; v_gene: TRBV5-6; CDR3nt: TGTGCCAGCAGCTCTTCTCCGGGACAGGGGACTTCACCCCTCCACTTT; CDR3aa: CASSSSPGQGTSPLHF
d_gene: NA; j_gene: TRBJ1-1; abundance: many; v_gene: TRBV29-1; CDR3nt: TGCAGCGTTGTAGGGAGGCGGACGAACACTGAAGCTTTCTTT; CDR3aa: CSVVGRRTNTEAFF
d_gene: NA; j_gene: TRBJ2-1; abundance: many; v_gene: TRBV29-1; CDR3nt: TGCAGCGTTGGAACTAATTCGTACAATGAGCAGTTCTTC; CDR3aa: CSVGTNSYNEQFF
d_gene: NA; j_gene: TRBJ1-2; abundance: few; v_gene: TRBV5-1; CDR3nt: TGCGCCAGCAGCTTCGACCTGGATGGCTACACCTTC; CDR3aa: CASSFDLDGYTF
d_gene: TRBD2; j_gene: TRBJ2-5; abundance: many; v_gene: TRBV28; CDR3nt: TGTGCCAGCACTAACACTATTCCGGGACTAGCGGGGGGCGAGCCCCAAGAGACCCAGTACTTC; CDR3aa: CASTNTIPGLAGGEPQETQYF
d_gene: TRBD1; j_gene: TRBJ2-7; abundance: few; v_gene: TRBV5-4; CDR3nt: TGTGCCAGCAGCTTGGTCGGGACAGGGGGGCCATACGAGCAGTACTTC; CDR3aa: CASSLVGTGGPYEQYF
d_gene: TRBD2; j_gene: TRBJ2-1; abundance: NA; v_gene: TRBV7-9; CDR3nt: TGTGCCAGCAGCTTAGACGCTAGCGGGGAACCCTACAATGAGCAGTTCTTC; CDR3aa: CASSLDASGEPYNEQFF
d_gene: NA; j_gene: TRBJ1-3; abundance: NA; v_gene: TRBV19; CDR3nt: TGTGCCAGTAGTAGGGCAGGGATGAGCTCTGGAAACACCATATATTTT; CDR3aa: CASSRAGMSSGNTIYF
d_gene: TRBD1; j_gene: TRBJ1-6; abundance: few; v_gene: TRBV12-5; CDR3nt: TGTGCTAGTGGTTTGCCACGGCGAGGACAGGGTGGTAATTCACCCCTCCACTTT; CDR3aa: CASGLPRRGQGGNSPLHF
d_gene: TRBD2; j_gene: TRBJ2-5; abundance: few; v_gene: TRBV12-3/TRBV12-4; CDR3nt: TGTGCCAGCAGTTCCATAGCGGGGGGCGTTTCGGAGACCCAGTACTTC; CDR3aa: CASSSIAGGVSETQYF
d_gene: NA; j_gene: TRBJ1-2; abundance: many; v_gene: TRBV30; CDR3nt: TGTGCCTGGAGTGGACCCAGGGCGGCTGGCTACACCTTC; CDR3aa: CAWSGPRAAGYTF
d_gene: NA; j_gene: TRBJ2-7; abundance: many; v_gene: TRBV12-3/TRBV12-4; CDR3nt: TGTGCCAGCAGTTTAAATGTCGGCTACGAGCAGTACTTC; CDR3aa: CASSLNVGYEQYF
d_gene: NA; j_gene: TRBJ1-2; abundance: NA; v_gene: TRBV10-2; CDR3nt: TGCGCCAGCCGGGACACCTACTATGGCTACACCTTC; CDR3aa: CASRDTYYGYTF
d_gene: NA; j_gene: TRBJ2-3; abundance: many; v_gene: TRBV10-1; CDR3nt: TGCGCCAGCAGTGACAGACTTATGGGGGCAGATACGCAGTATTTT; CDR3aa: CASSDRLMGADTQYF
d_gene: NA; j_gene: TRBJ1-4; abundance: many; v_gene: TRBV10-3; CDR3nt: TGTGCCATCAGCCGTGTGGGTTCGAGTGAAAAACTGTTTTTT; CDR3aa: CAISRVGSSEKLFF
d_gene: NA; j_gene: TRBJ2-1; abundance: NA; v_gene: TRBV7-9; CDR3nt: TGTGCCAGCACCAGTGACAGGATCAGGATTGAGCAGTTCTTC; CDR3aa: CASTSDRIRIEQFF
d_gene: NA; j_gene: TRBJ2-2; abundance: NA; v_gene: TRBV27; CDR3nt: TGTGCCAGCAGTTTAGCGATCTACACCGGGGAGCTGTTTTTT; CDR3aa: CASSLAIYTGELFF
d_gene: TRBD2; j_gene: TRBJ2-7; abundance: NA; v_gene: TRBV7-9; CDR3nt: TGTGCCAGCAGCTTAGAACTAGCGGGGGCCCATAGCTCCTACGAGCAGTACTTC; CDR3aa: CASSLELAGAHSSYEQYF
d_gene: NA; j_gene: TRBJ2-1; abundance: NA; v_gene: TRBV5-6; CDR3nt: TGTGCCAGCAGCTTGGGGCCGAGGAGCTCCTACGAGCAGTTCTTC; CDR3aa: CASSLGPRSSYEQFF
d_gene: NA; j_gene: TRBJ2-2; abundance: many; v_gene: TRBV2; CDR3nt: TGTGCCAGCAGGACAGACCCGAAGGGGGGGGAGCTGTTTTTT; CDR3aa: CASRTDPKGGELFF
d_gene: NA; j_gene: TRBJ2-7; abundance: many; v_gene: TRBV27; CDR3nt: TGTGCCAGCAGTTTATCGTACAGGGCTCACGAGCAGTACTTC; CDR3aa: CASSLSYRAHEQYF
d_gene: NA; j_gene: TRBJ2-7; abundance: NA; v_gene: TRBV9; CDR3nt: TGTGCCAGCAGCGTAGGAGAGGGCTTAAGCTCCTACGAGCAGTACTTC; CDR3aa: CASSVGEGLSSYEQYF
d_gene: NA; j_gene: TRBJ2-3; abundance: many; v_gene: TRBV28; CDR3nt: TGTGCCAGCAGTTTTAATACGCAGTATTTT; CDR3aa: CASSFNTQYF
d_gene: TRBD1; j_gene: TRBJ2-5; abundance: few; v_gene: TRBV19; CDR3nt: TGTGCCAGTAGTAACGGACAGGGAGAGACCCAGTACTTC; CDR3aa: CASSNGQGETQYF
d_gene: NA; j_gene: TRBJ2-3; abundance: many; v_gene: TRBV20-1; CDR3nt: TGCAGTGCTAGAGTGGATCTCAGGACAGCAGAGGATACGCAGTATTTT; CDR3aa: CSARVDLRTAEDTQYF
d_gene: TRBD1; j_gene: TRBJ1-2; abundance: many; v_gene: TRBV6-6; CDR3nt: TGTGCCAGCAGTTACCGGGACAGGCATGGCTACACCTTC; CDR3aa: CASSYRDRHGYTF
d_gene: TRBD2; j_gene: TRBJ2-1; abundance: many; v_gene: TRBV11-2; CDR3nt: TGTGCCAGCAGCTTACAATCCGGGACTAGCCTCGAGCAGTTCTTC; CDR3aa: CASSLQSGTSLEQFF
d_gene: TRBD2; j_gene: TRBJ2-7; abundance: many; v_gene: TRBV7-8; CDR3nt: TGTGCCAGCAGCTTAGAAGTAGCGGGGGCCCACATCTCCTACGAGCAGTACTTC; CDR3aa: CASSLEVAGAHISYEQYF
d_gene: TRBD2; j_gene: TRBJ2-3; abundance: NA; v_gene: TRBV4-2; CDR3nt: TGTGCCAGCAGCCAAGCCGCCTCTAGCGGGGGGCACACAGATACGCAGTATTTT; CDR3aa: CASSQAASSGGHTDTQYF
d_gene: NA; j_gene: TRBJ1-3; abundance: many; v_gene: TRBV29-1; CDR3nt: TGCAGCGTTGGGACAGACTCTGGAAACACCATATATTTT; CDR3aa: CSVGTDSGNTIYF
d_gene: NA; j_gene: TRBJ1-1; abundance: NA; v_gene: TRBV19; CDR3nt: TGTGCCAGTAGTATCGATGGGCGGGGGGCTGAAGCTTTCTTT; CDR3aa: CASSIDGRGAEAFF
d_gene: NA; j_gene: TRBJ1-2; abundance: many; v_gene: TRBV2; CDR3nt: TGTGCCGGAAAAGGGGCAGGCGGATATGGCTACACCTTC; CDR3aa: CAGKGAGGYGYTF
d_gene: TRBD1; j_gene: TRBJ1-5; abundance: many; v_gene: TRBV7-8; CDR3nt: TGTGCCAGCAGCCAGTACCACGGGACAGGGTCTCAGCCCCAGCATTTT; CDR3aa: CASSQYHGTGSQPQHF
d_gene: NA; j_gene: TRBJ2-3; abundance: NA; v_gene: TRBV5-4; CDR3nt: TGTGCCAGCAGCTTGGGGGCAAGAGGCACAGATACGCAGTATTTT; CDR3aa: CASSLGARGTDTQYF